The following is a TCR beta chain sequence with its context. Some clones are missing from TCRdb's copy, which holds only in-frame ones; the method was immunoSEQ multiplex PCR. This table has under 300,000 clones, roughly four fifths appearing once. The data stem from a study of blood T cell repertoires in COVID-19. The germline gives CDR1 SGHVS, CDR2 FQNEAQ. V was clipped by 9 bases and J by 5 bases; unmatched bases: 14. This CDR3 spans 15 amino acids. The receptor comes from a man aged 50-60 years who had recovered from COVID-19. Sequencing was done on a sample of PBMCs or T cells enriched from blood (not recorded which). This chain uses TRBV7-8 with TRBJ2-7; 9 bases are a match to TRBD2. The DNA for the CDR3 is TGTGCCAGTATGGACGTAGCGGGAGTAACGGACGAGCAGTACTTC. Its protein is CASMDVAGVTDEQYF.